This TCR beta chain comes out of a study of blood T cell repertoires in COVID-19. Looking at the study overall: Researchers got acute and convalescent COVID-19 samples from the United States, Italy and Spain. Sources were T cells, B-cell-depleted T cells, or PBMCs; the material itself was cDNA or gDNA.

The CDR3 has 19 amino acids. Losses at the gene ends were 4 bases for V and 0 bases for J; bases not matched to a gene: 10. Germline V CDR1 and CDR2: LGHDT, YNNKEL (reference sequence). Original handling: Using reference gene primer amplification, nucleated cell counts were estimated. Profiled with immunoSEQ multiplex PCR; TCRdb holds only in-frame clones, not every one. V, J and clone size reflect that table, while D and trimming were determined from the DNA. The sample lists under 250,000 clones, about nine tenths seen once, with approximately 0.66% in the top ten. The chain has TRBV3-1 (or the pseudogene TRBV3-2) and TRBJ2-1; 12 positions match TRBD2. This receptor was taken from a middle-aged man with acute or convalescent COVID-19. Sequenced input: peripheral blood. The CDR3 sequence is CASSRGLAGERSSYNEQFF. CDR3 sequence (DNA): TGTGCCAGCAGCCGGGGACTAGCGGGCGAGAGGAGCTCCTACAATGAGCAGTTCTTC.